Each of the 6 T cell receptor beta chains below was sequenced from the same sample in a study of early T cells in non-severe SARS-CoV-2 infection. TCRdb re-derived calls from the 5' RACE reads in MiXCR, one entry per CDR3 protein. Here the sample spans some 54,000 distinct CDR3 sequences, more than 9.5% being singletons. Sequencing input: whole blood. These receptors all come from an adult who was a healthcare worker with PCR-confirmed SARS-CoV-2 infection or an uninfected control (not recorded which).

This clonotype showed up many times. The chain joins TRBV11-3 to TRBJ2-1, with unresolved D. The CDR3 has 14 amino acids. CDR1 is SGHNT and CDR2 is YENEEA in the germline V gene. With 2 bases removed from V and 3 bases from J, the gap between germline ends came to 8 bases. CDR3 amino acids: CASSLPDRYNEQFF. The CDR3 nucleotides read TGTGCCAGCAGCTTACCCGACCGCTACAATGAGCAGTTCTTC.

This clonotype has ten or more counts. The V call is TRBV14, the J call TRBJ2-1; the D is unclear. Germline V gene lookup returns CDR1 SGHDN and CDR2 FVKESK. Between the trimmed V and J ends, which lost 0 bases and 16 bases, there was a span of 13 bases. CDR3 length equals 12 residues. The CDR3 sequence is CASSQDHYRRFF. The CDR3 nucleotides read TGTGCCAGCAGCCAAGATCATTATCGCCGTTTCTTC.

V is TRBV7-3 and J is TRBJ2-3, with 14 nucleotides matching TRBD2. Germline V CDR1 and CDR2: SGHTA, FQGTGA. V shed 3 bases, J shed 6 bases, and the junction held 2 bases outside the gene matches. The CDR3 is 15 residues long. In nucleotides, the CDR3 is TGTGCCAGCAGCTTGGGACTAGCGGGGGCGGATACGCAGTATTTT. As protein: CASSLGLAGADTQYF.

This clonotype was seen repeatedly, ten times or more. The chain is built from TRBV4-2 and TRBJ2-5; 10 nucleotides match TRBD2. The germline gives CDR1 LGHNA, CDR2 YNFKEQ. CDR3 size: 15 residues. V shed 4 bases and J 2 bases; nucleotides not matched to a gene: 4. The DNA for the CDR3 is TGTGCCAGCAGCCTTCCGACTAGCGGGCAAGAGACCCAGTACTTC. Translation: CASSLPTSGQETQYF.

This clonotype turned up a few times. The chain links TRBV4-1 to TRBJ2-1; D is unclear. Trimming removed 4 bases from V and 1 base from J, with 8 bases in between. CDR1 and CDR2 (germline): MGHRA, YSYEKL. The CDR3 has 14 residues. CDR3 amino acids: CASSRDGSYNEQFF. Written as DNA, the CDR3 is TGCGCCAGCAGCCGGGATGGTTCCTACAATGAGCAGTTCTTC.

In this sample, this clonotype turned up many times. V and J are TRBV3-1 and TRBJ2-7, with D unclear. Between the trimmed V and J ends, which lost 0 bases and 2 bases, there was a span of 8 bases. Per the germline V gene, CDR1 is LGHDT and CDR2 is YNNKEL (reference sequence). The length of the CDR3 is 14 residues. CDR3 protein: CASSQDNVAYEQYF. CDR3 in DNA: TGTGCCAGCAGCCAAGACAATGTAGCCTACGAGCAGTACTTC.